These 11 T cell receptor beta chains were sequenced from one sample in a study of blood T cell repertoires in COVID-19. Repertoires were generated with immunoSEQ multiplex PCR, while TCRdb's copy carries only in-frame clones and drops some. Here the sample spans some 250,000 clones, roughly 90% being singletons. What was sequenced was peripheral blood. The receptors originated from a woman aged 25-40 years with acute or convalescent COVID-19.

DNA of the CDR3: TGTGCCAGCAGCCGGACCGGGACAGGGGGTTACAATGAGCAGTTCTTC. This encodes CASSRTGTGGYNEQFF. The rearrangement joins TRBV3-1 (or the pseudogene TRBV3-2) to TRBJ2-1; 11 nucleotides align to TRBD1. The CDR3 spans 16 residues. V lost 4 bases to trimming and J lost 4 bases; unmatched junction nucleotides: 6. The germline CDR1 and CDR2 sequences are LGHDT and YNNKEL (reference sequence).

The chain is built from TRBV5-1 and TRBJ1-1; the match to TRBD1 covers 8 bases. Per the germline V gene, CDR1 is SGHRS and CDR2 is YFSETQ. Trimming at V came to 1 base and at J to 7 bases, leaving 15 bases not matched to a gene. The CDR3 is made up of 17 amino acids. Here the CDR3 reads CASSLTSRGQGLGEAFF. The CDR3 DNA sequence: TGCGCCAGCAGCTTGACATCCCGAGGACAGGGATTGGGTGAAGCTTTCTTT.

V and J are TRBV21-1 and TRBJ2-7; TRBD1, the D gene given by the table, was not confirmed from the DNA. TRBV21-1 is labeled a pseudogene. CDR3 length equals 17 residues. The CDR3 is CASSKIRRQQKNYEQYF. Here the CDR3 DNA reads TGTGCCAGCAGCAAAATCCGACGACAGCAAAAAAACTACGAGCAGTACTTC.

This clone was recorded once. This sequence joins TRBV14 and TRBJ1-1, with a weak D call TRBD1 (5 bases). The CDR3 spans 13 residues. Trimming took 0 bases from V and 11 from J, leaving 13 bases between them. CDR1 SGHDN and CDR2 FVKESK come from the germline V gene. Here the CDR3 DNA reads TGTGCCAGCAGCCAAGACTGGGACTCCCGGGCTTTCTTT. Its translation: CASSQDWDSRAFF.

V gene TRBV6-2 or TRBV6-3 combines with J gene TRBJ2-1, with D tentatively TRBD2 (5 bases). This CDR3 comprises 11 residues. Trimming removed 4 bases from V and 11 bases from J, with 9 bases in between. Germline CDR1 and CDR2: MNHEY and SVGEGT. The CDR3: CASSWSSKQFF. The CDR3 coding sequence is TGTGCCAGCAGTTGGTCTAGCAAGCAGTTCTTC.

V and J are TRBV28 and TRBJ2-7; D not resolved. V was shortened by 7 bases and J by 4 bases, with 11 bases between the two germline ends. The CDR3 is made up of 12 amino acids. Looked up from germline, CDR1 is MDHEN and CDR2 is SYDVKM. The DNA for the CDR3 is TGTGCCAGCACCTCGTCTTTGTACGAGCAGTACTTC. Its protein product is CASTSSLYEQYF.

This chain connects TRBV10-3 to TRBJ1-2, with TRBD1 identical over 7 bases. Germline V gene sequence: CDR1 ENHRY, CDR2 SYGVKD. The CDR3 length is 14 residues. After removal of 5 bases from V and 2 bases from J, the junction contained 5 bases not matched to a gene. CDR3 coding DNA: TGTGCCATCAGTTTTGACAGGGTGAACTATGGCTACACCTTC. Encoded protein: CAISFDRVNYGYTF.

The chain couples TRBV12-3 or TRBV12-4 to TRBJ1-1, with D hard to call. V dropped 2 bases and J dropped 7 bases, with 11 bases sitting between them. This CDR3 spans 13 amino acids. The CDR3 sequence is CASSLSVQFEAFF. The CDR3 DNA reads TGTGCCAGCAGTTTATCAGTTCAGTTTGAAGCTTTCTTT.

This sequence joins TRBV7-9 and TRBJ1-4; D is ambiguous. The CDR3 sequence is 16 residues long. The germline V gene encodes CDR1 SEHNR and CDR2 FQNEAQ (reference sequence). Trimming removed 3 bases at V and 0 bases at J, with 11 bases between. As DNA, the CDR3 is TGTGCCAGCAGCTTCAGGACTCCGGCAACTAATGAAAAACTGTTTTTT. Translated, it gives CASSFRTPATNEKLFF. Combining the CDR3 with reference TRBV7-9 and TRBJ1-4 gives the whole variable domain DTGVSQNPRHKITKRGQNVTFRCDPISEHNRLYWYRQTLGQGPEFLTYFQNEAQLEKSRLLSDRFSAERPKGSFSTLEIQRTEQGDSAMYLCASSFRTPATNEKLFFGSGTQLSVL.

The rearrangement links TRBV11-2 to TRBJ2-7, with D maybe TRBD1 (5 bases). CDR3 size: 14 residues. Trimming left V 4 bases short and J 5 bases short, with 15 bases between. The V gene's germline CDR1 is SGHAT and CDR2 FQNNGV. In DNA, the CDR3 is TGTGCCAGCAGCTCACCAGCAGGGTTCAACGAGCAGTACTTC. It codes for CASSSPAGFNEQYF.

V and J are TRBV19 and TRBJ1-1, with D perhaps TRBD1 (5 bases). The V and J ends lost 4 bases and 1 base respectively, with 13 bases between them. The CDR3 sequence is 15 residues long. Germline V gene data show CDR1 as LNHDA and CDR2 as SQIVND (reference sequence). In nucleotides, the CDR3 is TGTGCCAGTAGTACGCCCAGGGATAGGAACACTGAAGCTTTCTTT. Its protein product is CASSTPRDRNTEAFF. Complete variable domain (other parts from reference TRBV19 and TRBJ1-1): DGGITQSPKYLFRKEGQNVTLSCEQNLNHDAMYWYRQDPGQGLRLIYYSQIVNDFQKGDIAEGYSVSREKKESFPLTVTSAQKNPTAFYLCASSTPRDRNTEAFFGQGTRLTVV.